The 3 T cell receptor beta chains given below trace back to one sample, sequenced in a study of T cell repertoires in cytomegalovirus infection. Their antigens remain unidentified. TCRdb re-analysed the reads in MiXCR, keeping a single row per CDR3 protein. The table includes fewer than 900,000 distinct CDR3 sequences, around 29% detected once. The input for sequencing was cultured CD8+ T cells from PBMCs, taken from culture after CMV antigen stimulation. Every receptor here comes from a human donor in good health (CMV status not recorded). Some clones in this sample may be carry-over from other donors' samples.

The chain employs TRBV7-3 and TRBJ2-7, with a weak D call TRBD1 (6 bases). Germline V lookup: CDR1 SGHTA, CDR2 FQGTGA. Trimming pared 2 bases from V and 7 bases from J, leaving 18 bases between. This CDR3 has 15 amino acids. CDR3 nucleotides: TGTGCCAGCAGCTTATGGGTACAGGGTCCGAGGGAGCAGTACGTC. As protein: CASSLWVQGPREQYV.

The chain has TRBV7-9 and TRBJ2-2, with D maybe TRBD1 (6 bases). This CDR3 region has 14 residues. V was pared by 5 bases and J by 1 base, with 8 bases between. Germline V gene data show CDR1 as SEHNR and CDR2 as FQNEAQ (reference sequence). The CDR3 DNA sequence: TGTGCCAGCAGCCGGACAGAGAACACCGGGGAGCTGTTTTTT. Translation gives CASSRTENTGELFF.

Only a few counts were recorded for this clonotype. This chain connects TRBV7-9 to TRBJ2-1, with 10 bases fitting TRBD2. The CDR3 length is 15 residues. Germline V CDR1 and CDR2: SEHNR, FQNEAQ (reference sequence). Germline trimming cut 5 bases from V and 2 bases from J; bases unmatched to any gene: 3. The CDR3 sequence: CASSTGTSAYNEQFF. The CDR3 coding sequence is TGTGCCAGCAGCACCGGGACTAGCGCCTACAATGAGCAGTTCTTC.